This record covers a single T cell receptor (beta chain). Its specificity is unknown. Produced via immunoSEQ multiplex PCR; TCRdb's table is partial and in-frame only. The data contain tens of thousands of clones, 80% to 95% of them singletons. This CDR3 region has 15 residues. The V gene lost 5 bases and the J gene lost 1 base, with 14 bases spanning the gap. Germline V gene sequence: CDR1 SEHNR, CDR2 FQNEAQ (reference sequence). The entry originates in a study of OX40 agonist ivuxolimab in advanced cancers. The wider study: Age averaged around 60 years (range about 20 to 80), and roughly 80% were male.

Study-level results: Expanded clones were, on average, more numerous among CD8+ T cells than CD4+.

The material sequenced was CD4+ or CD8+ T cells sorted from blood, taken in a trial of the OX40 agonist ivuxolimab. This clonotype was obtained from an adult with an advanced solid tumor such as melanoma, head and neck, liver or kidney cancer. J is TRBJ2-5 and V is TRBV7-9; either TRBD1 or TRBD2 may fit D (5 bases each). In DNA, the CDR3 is TGTGCCAGCAGCCCATATAGGGACCTCCAAGAGACCCAGTACTTC. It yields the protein CASSPYRDLQETQYF.